The 10 T cell receptor beta chains below were found in one sample sequenced in a study of cytomegalovirus exposure and HLA in healthy donors. The PCR was carried out with 60 Vbeta primers and 13 Jbeta primers. TCRdb's table, derived via immunoSEQ multiplex PCR, lists solely in-frame clones and lacks some. The data contain around 120,000 clones, 81% of them singletons. Material for sequencing was PBMCs. The receptors shown here come from a woman aged 25 to 39 in good health and CMV-seronegative.

The genes are TRBV29-1 and TRBJ2-7; 9 positions match TRBD2. The V gene end was trimmed by 0 bases and the J gene end by 2 bases; junction bases not matched to a gene: 2. The CDR3 is 14 amino acids. Germline CDR1 is SQVTM and CDR2 is ANQGSEA. The CDR3, as DNA: TGCAGCGTTGAAGAGGCTAGCGGGACCTACGAGCAGTACTTC. Translating gives CSVEEASGTYEQYF.

This chain joins TRBV7-9 and TRBJ2-1, with 9 bases matching TRBD2. This CDR3 has 13 residues. With 4 bases clipped from V and 6 bases from J, the junction kept 1 base outside the gene matches. From germline, CDR1 is SEHNR and CDR2 FQNEAQ (reference sequence). CDR3 loop: CASSSSGANEQFF. The CDR3 DNA sequence: TGTGCCAGCAGCTCTAGCGGGGCCAATGAGCAGTTCTTC.

J is TRBJ2-3 and V is TRBV10-2; possible D gene TRBD2, 6 bases. In germline, CDR1 is WSHSY, CDR2 SAAADI. Trimming removed 10 bases from V and 0 bases from J, with 14 bases in between. The CDR3 runs to 14 residues. The CDR3: CATSGAGSTDTQYF. The CDR3 DNA sequence: TGCGCCACCTCCGGGGCGGGGAGCACAGATACGCAGTATTTT.

A word on this clone: This specimen includes other DNA sequences encoding the same CDR3. The rearrangement uses TRBV27 and TRBJ2-7; TRBD1 matches 11 bases. The CDR3 is 13 residues long. V gave up 8 bases and J gave up 4 bases; unmatched junction bases: 4. Germline lookup yields CDR1 MNHEY and CDR2 SMNVEV (reference sequence). The CDR3: CASGQGAPYEQYF. CDR3 coding DNA: TGTGCCAGCGGACAGGGGGCTCCGTACGAGCAGTACTTC.

This clone was detected only a few times. The sample carries other DNA sequences with the same CDR3. The V call is TRBV28, the J call TRBJ1-5; D gene ambiguous. Germline CDR1 reads MDHEN; CDR2 reads SYDVKM. Trimming removed 6 bases from V and 0 bases from J, with 6 bases in between. The CDR3 is made up of 13 amino acids. CDR3 in DNA: TGTGCCAGCAGCGTTTATAGCAATCAGCCCCAGCATTTT. Its translation is CASSVYSNQPQHF. The full variable domain, its missing parts supplied by reference TRBV28 and TRBJ1-5, is DVKVTQSSRYLVKRTGEKVFLECVQDMDHENMFWYRQDPGLGLRLIYFSYDVKMKEKGDIPEGYSVSREKKERFSLILESASTNQTSMYLCASSVYSNQPQHFGDGTRLSIL.

About this clone: Germline is not matched at one junction end, which may reflect a read error. V gene TRBV7-7 combines with J gene TRBJ2-5; TRBD2 aligns across 15 bases. This CDR3 is built from 15 residues. Germline loops: CDR1 SSHAT, CDR2 FNYEAQ (reference sequence). The CDR3 reads CASSPGLAGGETQYF. The CDR3, as DNA: TGTGCTAGCAGCCCGGGACTAGCGGGAGGAGAGACCCAGTACTTC.

The chain combines TRBV7-6 with TRBJ2-7; 7 nucleotides align to TRBD1. The CDR3 extends over 15 amino acids. Germline loops: CDR1 SGHVS, CDR2 FNYEAQ. Losses at the gene ends were 6 bases for V and 2 bases for J; bases not matched to a gene: 10. The CDR3 DNA reads TGTGCCAGCAGACTCATCCGGGACAGAGCCTACGAGCAGTACTTC. Its protein product is CASRLIRDRAYEQYF.

This clone appeared a few times. Only one base separates this from a far larger clonotype, so it likely reflects a read error. The chain has TRBV6-4 and TRBJ2-6; TRBD1 might be the D (5 bases). Germline loops: CDR1 MRHNA, CDR2 SNTAGT. The ends were cut back, 6 bases at V and 0 bases at J, with 9 bases in the middle. The CDR3 spans 15 residues. CDR3 residues: CASSQDSSGANVLTF. Here the CDR3 DNA reads TGTGCCAGCAGCCAAGACAGCTCTGGGGCCAACGTCCTGACTTTC.

V gene TRBV19 combines with J gene TRBJ2-4; 8 nucleotides align to TRBD2. CDR1 LNHDA and CDR2 SQIVND come from the germline V gene (reference sequence). The CDR3 spans 17 residues. The ends lost 1 base at V and 5 bases at J; junction bases unmatched: 10. The CDR3: CASSIAGVAGKENIQYF. CDR3 DNA sequence: TGTGCCAGTAGTATAGCGGGAGTAGCGGGAAAGGAAAACATTCAGTACTTC. Looking up the rest from reference TRBV19 and TRBJ2-4 gives the full variable domain: DGGITQSPKYLFRKEGQNVTLSCEQNLNHDAMYWYRQDPGQGLRLIYYSQIVNDFQKGDIAEGYSVSREKKESFPLTVTSAQKNPTAFYLCASSIAGVAGKENIQYFGAGTRLSVL.

This chain links TRBV14 with TRBJ1-2; D gene unclear. CDR1 and CDR2 from the germline V gene are SGHDN and FVKESK. The CDR3 loop spans 13 amino acids. V was trimmed by 3 bases and J by 2 bases, leaving 7 bases between them. CDR3 in DNA: TGTGCCAGCAGCCATACGGAGAACTATGGCTACACCTTC. This translates into CASSHTENYGYTF. Full variable domain (missing parts from reference TRBV14 and TRBJ1-2): EAGVTQFPSHSVIEKGQTVTLRCDPISGHDNLYWYRRVMGKEIKFLLHFVKESKQDESGMPNNRFLAERTGGTYSTLKVQPAELEDSGVYFCASSHTENYGYTFGSGTRLTVV.